The 16 T cell receptor beta chains listed next were all sequenced from one sample in a study of early T cells in non-severe SARS-CoV-2 infection (TCRdb year 2021). Libraries came from 5' RACE. TCRdb names NextSeq 500 as the instrument used. TCRdb reanalyzed the raw reads on its own, using fastp at Q25 for trimming and MiXCR for clone calling, and kept in-frame beta chains. Each entry is one CDR3 protein sequence, shown with its most common DNA and genes. Within this sample are 50,000 to 60,000 distinct CDR3 sequences, with 5.5% to 8.5% of them counted one time only. 5.5% to 6% of the sample belongs to the ten largest clones. The sequenced sample was whole blood, obtained at baseline. These receptors were obtained from an adult who was a healthcare worker with PCR-confirmed SARS-CoV-2 infection or an uninfected control (not recorded which).

This clonotype was recorded a few times. The rearrangement joins TRBV4-2 to TRBJ2-1; no clear D. V gave up 4 bases and J gave up 2 bases, with 12 bases separating them. Per germline, CDR1 LGHNA and CDR2 YNFKEQ. CDR3 length: 15 residues. The CDR3 spells CASSPYLGAYNEQFF. CDR3 in DNA: TGTGCCAGCAGCCCCTATCTTGGGGCCTACAATGAGCAGTTCTTC.

The table lists this clonotype with many counts. The genes are TRBV20-1 and TRBJ2-7, with D perhaps matching TRBD1 (6 bases). Trimming left V 6 bases short and J 6 bases short, with 15 bases between. Germline V gene data show CDR1 as DFQATT and CDR2 as SNEGSKA (reference sequence). This CDR3 is built from 12 residues. Here the CDR3 reads CSAPGHAGEQYF. CDR3 coding DNA: TGCAGTGCACCGGGACATGCGGGCGAGCAGTACTTC.

This clonotype was counted only a few times. The chain combines TRBV5-1 with TRBJ2-1, with D possibly being TRBD2 (7 bases). This CDR3 is 15 amino acids long. V lost 6 bases and J lost 2, with 15 bases in between. Germline assignment: CDR1 SGHRS and CDR2 YFSETQ. CDR3 protein: CASTLRGAPYNEQFF. For the CDR3, the DNA is TGCGCCAGCACATTACGGGGGGCCCCCTACAATGAGCAGTTCTTC.

This clonotype came up many times. The rearrangement uses TRBV2 and TRBJ2-3, with no clear D. In germline, CDR1 is SNHLY, CDR2 FYNNEI. This CDR3 spans 16 amino acids. V lost 2 bases and J 1 base, leaving 13 bases between the germline ends. This chain's CDR3 is CASSEPGYPGTDTQYF. DNA of the CDR3: TGTGCCAGCAGTGAACCCGGGTACCCAGGCACAGATACGCAGTATTTT. Full variable domain (outside the CDR3, taken from reference TRBV2 and TRBJ2-3): EPEVTQTPSHQVTQMGQEVILRCVPISNHLYFYWYRQILGQKVEFLVSFYNNEISEKSEIFDDQFSVERPDGSNFTLKIRSTKLEDSAMYFCASSEPGYPGTDTQYFGPGTRLTVL.

This clonotype was observed at least ten times. V is TRBV3-1 and J is TRBJ1-1; D possibly corresponds to TRBD1 (5 bases). The V gene lost 1 base and the J gene lost 1 base, with 7 bases spanning the gap. Germline V gene lookup returns CDR1 LGHDT and CDR2 YNNKEL (reference sequence). CDR3 length: 14 residues. The CDR3 spells CASSQVGGNTEAFF. CDR3 sequence (DNA): TGTGCCAGCAGCCAAGTGGGGGGGAACACTGAAGCTTTCTTT. Based on the CDR3 plus reference TRBV3-1 and TRBJ1-1, the full variable domain is DTAVSQTPKYLVTQMGNDKSIKCEQNLGHDTMYWYKQDSKKFLKIMFSYNNKELIINETVPNRFSPKSPDKAHLNLHINSLELGDSAVYFCASSQVGGNTEAFFGQGTRLTVV.

At least ten counts were recorded for this clonotype. V and J are TRBV12-3 or TRBV12-4 and TRBJ2-2; possibly TRBD1 for D (5 bases). V was pared by 3 bases and J by 8 bases, with 10 bases between. This CDR3 region has 13 residues. The CDR3 sequence is CASSLQGIGELFF. The CDR3 DNA reads as TGTGCCAGCAGTTTGCAGGGAATAGGGGAGCTGTTTTTT.

This clonotype has more than one count but fewer than ten. Here the CDR3 reads CSASPGEETQYF. DNA for the CDR3: TGCAGTGCTAGCCCAGGGGAAGAGACCCAGTACTTC. The chain joins TRBV20-1 to TRBJ2-5; perhaps TRBD1 as D (6 bases). The germline V gene has CDR1 DFQATT and CDR2 SNEGSKA (reference sequence). CDR3 length: 12 residues. Between the trimmed V and J ends, which lost 3 bases and 3 bases, there was a span of 8 bases.

This clonotype was seen more than once but under ten times. The chain has TRBV6-5 and TRBJ1-6, with TRBD1 matching over 7 bases. Trimming took 5 bases from V and 1 from J; bases not matched to a gene: 8. The CDR3 runs to 17 residues. The germline gives CDR1 MNHEY, CDR2 SVGAGI. CDR3 sequence (DNA): TGTGCCAGCAGTCGAAGGGGGCGGGGGTCCTATAATTCACCCCTCCACTTT. This codes for CASSRRGRGSYNSPLHF.

The rearrangement uses TRBV27 and TRBJ2-7; D gene unclear. Trimming pared 2 bases from V and 2 bases from J, leaving 10 bases between. Looked up from germline, CDR1 is MNHEY and CDR2 is SMNVEV (reference sequence). The CDR3 extends over 14 amino acids. The DNA for the CDR3 is TGTGCCAGCAGTTTAGGACCGAACACCTACGAGCAGTACTTC. It specifies CASSLGPNTYEQYF.

V gene TRBV6-5 combines with J gene TRBJ2-5; D unresolved. The CDR3 is 10 residues long. The germline gives CDR1 MNHEY, CDR2 SVGAGI. Trimming removed 8 bases from V and 4 bases from J, with 5 bases in between. The CDR3 is CASGGETQYF. CDR3 nucleotides: TGTGCCAGCGGCGGAGAGACCCAGTACTTC.

This clonotype was counted many times. The rearrangement uses TRBV7-2 and TRBJ1-5; possibly TRBD1 for D (6 bases). The germline gives CDR1 SGHTA, CDR2 FQGNSA. The CDR3 sequence is 15 residues long. Trimming took 5 bases from V and 3 from J, leaving 14 bases between them. The CDR3, as DNA: TGTGCCAGCAGCGTAGGGTACAGGGTCAATCAGCCCCAGCATTTT. The encoded protein is CASSVGYRVNQPQHF. The variable domain in full, completed from reference TRBV7-2 and TRBJ1-5, reads GAGVSQSPSNKVTEKGKDVELRCDPISGHTALYWYRQSLGQGLEFLIYFQGNSAPDKSGLPSDRFSAERTGGSVSTLTIQRTQQEDSAVYLCASSVGYRVNQPQHFGDGTRLSIL.

The rearrangement links TRBV6-2 or TRBV6-3 to TRBJ2-3, with a possible D match to TRBD1 (5 bases). Germline CDR1 MNHEY, CDR2 SVGEGT. CDR3 length: 17 residues. V lost 0 bases to trimming and J lost 3 bases, with 16 bases between them. CDR3 amino acids: CASSYSIQGRLTDTQYF. DNA for the CDR3: TGTGCCAGCAGTTACTCGATCCAGGGCAGGTTAACAGATACGCAGTATTTT.

The table lists this clonotype with a few counts. The V gene is TRBV19, the J gene TRBJ2-7; D is perhaps TRBD1 (6 bases). The CDR3 extends over 16 amino acids. Trimming removed 6 bases from V and 6 bases from J, with 24 bases in between. The germline CDR1 and CDR2 sequences are LNHDA and SQIVND (reference sequence). CDR3 loop: CASSPIPGGQLGEQYF. The CDR3 DNA sequence: TGTGCCAGTAGCCCAATTCCCGGAGGACAGTTGGGCGAGCAGTACTTC.

This rearrangement joins TRBV12-5 to TRBJ2-2; 7 bases map to TRBD2. The length of the CDR3 is 17 residues. Germline V gene lookup returns CDR1 LGHNT and CDR2 FRNRAP. Unmatched junction bases numbered 13, after V lost 5 bases and J lost 4 bases. The CDR3 here is CASGPGGKNGGTGELFF. CDR3 nucleotide sequence: TGTGCTAGTGGTCCCGGGGGGAAGAACGGGGGCACCGGGGAGCTGTTTTTT.

This clonotype was detected ten times or more. V usage is TRBV12-3 or TRBV12-4 and J usage is TRBJ1-2; D gene ambiguous. The CDR3 covers 11 residues. V was pared by 3 bases and J by 8 bases, with 7 bases between. Written as DNA, the CDR3 is TGTGCCAGCAGTTTCGGGGAAGGCTACACCTTC. This codes for CASSFGEGYTF.

The chain employs TRBV2 and TRBJ2-2; D call uncertain. The CDR3 spans 12 residues. Germline CDR1 reads SNHLY; CDR2 reads FYNNEI. Deletions cut 7 bases from V and 6 bases from J, with 9 bases between. The DNA for the CDR3 is TGTGCCAGCATTTCAGGAGCCGGGGAGCTGTTTTTT. As protein: CASISGAGELFF.